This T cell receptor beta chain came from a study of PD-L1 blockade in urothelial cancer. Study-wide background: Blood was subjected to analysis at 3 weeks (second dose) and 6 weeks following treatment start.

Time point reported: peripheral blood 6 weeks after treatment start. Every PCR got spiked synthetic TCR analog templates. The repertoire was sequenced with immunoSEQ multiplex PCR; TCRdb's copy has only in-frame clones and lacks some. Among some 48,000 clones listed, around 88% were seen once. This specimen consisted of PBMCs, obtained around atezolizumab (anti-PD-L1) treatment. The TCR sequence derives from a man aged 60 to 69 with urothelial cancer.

This CDR3 reads CASLSSGGPSGTDTQYF. CDR3 nucleotide sequence: TGTGCCAGCCTATCTAGCGGGGGGCCTTCGGGCACAGATACGCAGTATTTT. V is TRBV11-2 and J is TRBJ2-3, with 11 bases identical to TRBD2. The trim removed 8 bases at V and 1 base at J, leaving 11 bases unmatched. This CDR3 contains 17 residues. Germline V gene sequence: CDR1 SGHAT, CDR2 FQNNGV.